These 10 T cell receptor beta chains were sequenced from one sample in a study of CD8 T cells in Susac syndrome. Reverse transcription of about 0.5 to 1 ug RNA was carried out with random hexamers. TCRdb reprocessed the immunoSEQ multiplex PCR reads via MiXCR and lists one record per CDR3 protein. The repertoire holds about 300,000 distinct CDR3 sequences, with approximately 85% as singletons. Sample: CD8+ T cells from PBMCs. The receptors originated from a human donor with multiple sclerosis.

The rearrangement uses TRBV12-3 or TRBV12-4 and TRBJ1-4; D call uncertain. CDR3 length: 14 amino acids. V dropped 4 bases and J dropped 3 bases, with 9 bases sitting between them. CDR3 bases: TGTGCCAGCAGTTCCTTGGGTTCTAATGAAAAACTGTTTTTT. Translating gives CASSSLGSNEKLFF.

A note on this clonotype: A read error may produce the germline difference seen at one junction end. V gene TRBV28 combines with J gene TRBJ2-7; D gene unclear. Germline assignment: CDR1 MDHEN and CDR2 SYDVKM. This CDR3 comprises 15 residues. In DNA, the CDR3 is TGTGCCAGCAGTTTAGTGGATGTCAGGTCCTCCGAGCAGTACTTC. As protein: CASSLVDVRSSEQYF.

The rearrangement links TRBV28 to TRBJ2-7; no clear D. CDR3 length: 16 amino acids. V gave up 1 base and J gave up 2 bases, with 15 bases separating them. CDR1 MDHEN and CDR2 SYDVKM come from the germline V gene. In DNA, the CDR3 is TGTGCCAGCAGTTTATTGGGCCTATCGAGCCCCTACGAGCAGTACTTC. Amino acid sequence: CASSLLGLSSPYEQYF.

V usage is TRBV30 and J usage is TRBJ1-5; 7 bases map to TRBD1. CDR1 and CDR2 from the germline V gene are GTSNPN and SVGIG (reference sequence). The J segment lost 7 bases and the V segment lost 2 bases, leaving 8 bases of the junction unmatched. This CDR3 has 14 amino acids. CDR3 in amino acids: CAWSLTGYDQPQHF. The CDR3 DNA is TGTGCCTGGAGTTTGACAGGGTATGACCAGCCCCAGCATTTT. Full variable domain (outside the CDR3, taken from reference TRBV30 and TRBJ1-5): SQTIHQWPATLVQPVGSPLSLECTVEGTSNPNLYWYRQAAGRGLQLLFYSVGIGQISSEVPQNLSASRPQDRQFILSSKKLLLSDSGFYLCAWSLTGYDQPQHFGDGTRLSIL.

This clonotype came up once. This sequence joins TRBV20-1 and TRBJ2-1, with 7 bases that match TRBD2. V dropped 0 bases and J dropped 4; count of bases not matched to a gene: 9. CDR3 length: 16 amino acids. Germline V lookup: CDR1 DFQATT, CDR2 SNEGSKA (reference sequence). The DNA for the CDR3 is TGCAGTGCTAGAGATGGTGCGGGAGTTTTATACAATGAGCAGTTCTTC. Its translation: CSARDGAGVLYNEQFF.

This chain links TRBV5-5 with TRBJ2-7; 8 positions agree with TRBD2. CDR3 length: 15 residues. V lost 4 bases, J lost 5 bases, and 11 bases stayed unmatched. CDR1 is SGHKS, CDR2 YYEKEE, per germline (reference sequence). In DNA form, the CDR3 reads TGTGCCAGCAGCCGGACTAGCAATCGGCTGGACGAGCAGTACTTC. This codes for CASSRTSNRLDEQYF.

This chain uses TRBV7-2 with TRBJ2-2; 8 bases fit TRBD2. V was clipped by 2 bases and J by 3 bases; unmatched bases: 2. The V gene's germline CDR1 is SGHTA and CDR2 FQGNSA. The CDR3 has 15 amino acids. The chain's CDR3 is CASSLPGGDTGELFF. For the CDR3, the DNA is TGTGCCAGCAGCTTACCGGGAGGGGACACCGGGGAGCTGTTTTTT. The full variable domain, with the rest looked up from reference TRBV7-2 and TRBJ2-2, is GAGVSQSPSNKVTEKGKDVELRCDPISGHTALYWYRQSLGQGLEFLIYFQGNSAPDKSGLPSDRFSAERTGGSVSTLTIQRTQQEDSAVYLCASSLPGGDTGELFFGEGSRLTVL.

The V gene is TRBV24-1, the J gene TRBJ2-1; D unclear. This CDR3 region has 11 residues. V gave up 1 base and J gave up 8 bases, with 2 bases separating them. Germline V CDR1 and CDR2: KGHDR, SFDVKD. The chain's CDR3 is CATSDFYEQFF. CDR3 nucleotide sequence: TGTGCCACCAGTGATTTCTATGAGCAGTTCTTC.

The chain has TRBV7-9 and TRBJ2-7; 8 nucleotides agree with TRBD2. Per germline, CDR1 SEHNR and CDR2 FQNEAQ (reference sequence). Trimming cost V 1 base and J 3 bases; bases outside gene matches: 8. The CDR3 is 16 residues long. CDR3 coding DNA: TGTGCCAGCAGCTTAGTCGTGGCGGGAGGAAACTACGAGCAGTACTTC. Translated: CASSLVVAGGNYEQYF. Using reference TRBV7-9 and TRBJ2-7 for the parts outside the CDR3, the full variable domain is DTGVSQNPRHKITKRGQNVTFRCDPISEHNRLYWYRQTLGQGPEFLTYFQNEAQLEKSRLLSDRFSAERPKGSFSTLEIQRTEQGDSAMYLCASSLVVAGGNYEQYFGPGTRLTVT.

The chain has TRBV20-1 and TRBJ2-2, with 14 bases aligning to TRBD2. This CDR3 contains 17 residues. The germline V gene has CDR1 DFQATT and CDR2 SNEGSKA (reference sequence). V trimming: 0 bases; J trimming: 7 bases; junction bases outside the gene matches: 7. The DNA for the CDR3 is TGCAGTGCTAGAGATATGTTGGGACTAGCGGGAGACGGGGAGCTGTTTTTT. The encoded protein is CSARDMLGLAGDGELFF.